This TCR beta chain was identified during a study of shared clonotypes between healthy human individuals. Germline assignment: CDR1 SQVTM and CDR2 ANQGSEA. This CDR3 has 12 amino acids. It was across several immunoSEQ plates that each subset's genomic DNA was evenly split. Assay: immunoSEQ multiplex PCR; the TCRdb copy retains only in-frame clones and omits some. Altogether fewer than 850,000 clones are present, approximately 79% being singletons, with the ten largest covering 1.8%. The sequencing input was memory CD4+ T cells sorted from blood. Documented subset: CD45RA-negative fraction. The rearrangement joins TRBV29-1 to TRBJ2-5, with D possibly being TRBD1 (6 bases). With the DNA end fitting TRBJ2-7 better, the J assignment may be wrong. The receptor comes from a woman aged 25 to 39 in good health. CDR3 amino acids: CSVSGQNYEQYF. As DNA, the CDR3 is TGCAGCGTTTCTGGACAGAACTACGAGCAGTACTTC.